Listed below are T cell receptor beta chains from one sample, sequenced in a study of T cells after posttransplantation cyclophosphamide. Profiled with immunoSEQ multiplex PCR; TCRdb holds only in-frame clones, not every one. Sampling found some 14,000 clones, none seen once. Sample: PBMCs, taken around 1,200 days after allogeneic stem cell transplant with posttransplant cyclophosphamide. The receptors were sampled from a female patient aged 40 to 50 who received an allogeneic stem cell transplant from a related donor, was CMV-positive, and had no GVHD. The graft donor may have given rise to some T cells. The CDR3 runs from the conserved cysteine through the conserved F or W. A D gene is named only where the DNA matches it firmly. The listing skips clone size in some rows; elsewhere it reads once, few, many or a size class.

v_gene,len,d_gene,abundance,j_gene,CDR3nt,CDR3aa
TRBV11-2,17,TRBD1,many,TRBJ1-2,TGTGCCAGCAGCTTAGTGGAGGGGGCATTTTTTACTATGGGCTACACCTTC,CASSLVEGAFFTMGYTF
TRBV29-1,14,-,many,TRBJ1-1,TGCAGCGCCGGACGGGGTGAGTTCAACACTGAAGCTTTCTTT,CSAGRGEFNTEAFF
TRBV5-1,14,TRBD1,few,TRBJ1-2,TGCGCCAGCAGCTTGGCCGGACAGGGGAATGGCTACACCTTC,CASSLAGQGNGYTF
TRBV7-9,15,-,many,TRBJ2-4,TGTGCCAGCAGCTTAGTAGTAGGGGTGCAAAACATTCAGTACTTC,CASSLVVGVQNIQYF
TRBV6-1,11,-,few,TRBJ2-7,TGTGCCAGCAGTGACTTTTACGAGCAGTACTTC,CASSDFYEQYF
TRBV2,19,TRBD1,many,TRBJ1-1,TGTGCCAACATAATCGCCACAGGGGGCGGATTTTGGGTGATCACTGAAGCTTTCTTT,CANIIATGGGFWVITEAFF
TRBV28,20,TRBD2,many,TRBJ2-1,TGTGCCAGCAGTTTCCACATCCTAGCGGGGCTCGGGGGTTGGGGCAATGAGCAGTTCTTC,CASSFHILAGLGGWGNEQFF
TRBV9,20,-,-,TRBJ2-3,TGTGCCAGCAGGGTAGGGGGAGTAGGGGGGGGGCCGTTATCGCCAGATACGCAGTATTTT,CASRVGGVGGGPLSPDTQYF
TRBV9,16,TRBD1,few,TRBJ1-4,TGTGCCAGCAGCGCGTATGGGGACAGGGTCAATGAAAAACTGTTTTTT,CASSAYGDRVNEKLFF
TRBV5-1,14,-,many,TRBJ1-1,TGCGCCAGCAGCTTGGGGGCCCCGAGGGCTGAAGCTTTCTTT,CASSLGAPRAEAFF
TRBV5-6,15,-,-,TRBJ1-2,TGTGCCAGCAGCTTGGCGGACAGACTTAACTATGGCTACACCTTC,CASSLADRLNYGYTF
TRBV4-1,14,-,few,TRBJ2-5,TGCGCCAGCAGCCCAACCAACTACCAAGAGACCCAGTACTTC,CASSPTNYQETQYF
TRBV6-1,15,-,many,TRBJ1-1,TGTGCCAGCAGTGAAGCGCTGGGGGCAGGGGCTGAAGCTTTCTTT,CASSEALGAGAEAFF
TRBV28,15,TRBD1,many,TRBJ2-3,TGTGCCAGCAGTTTGACAGGGGGCGTCACAGATACGCAGTATTTT,CASSLTGGVTDTQYF
TRBV19,14,-,many,TRBJ1-5,TGTGCCAGTAGTACTCCGACAGGTACTGAGGCCCAGCATTTT,CASSTPTGTEAQHF
TRBV6-1,12,-,many,TRBJ2-3,TGTGCCAGCAGTGCTACAGGAGATACGCAGTATTTT,CASSATGDTQYF
TRBV29-1,14,TRBD1,-,TRBJ2-7,TGCAGCGTTGTAGGGACAGGGCGTTTCCACGAGCAGTATTTC,CSVVGTGRFHEQYF
TRBV9,15,-,few,TRBJ2-6,TGTGCCAGCAGCGTAGTCGGTTCTGGGGCCAACGTCCTGACTTTC,CASSVVGSGANVLTF
TRBV7-3,12,-,-,TRBJ2-5,TGTGCCAGCAGCCCTCTTGTGGGCGACCAGTACTTC,CASSPLVGDQYF
TRBV28,15,TRBD1,many,TRBJ2-5,TGTGCCAGCAGCAAAGCGAGACAGGGCAAAGAGACCCAGTACTTC,CASSKARQGKETQYF
TRBV9,15,TRBD2,many,TRBJ2-1,TGTGCCAGCAGCGTCGTAGCGGGGCACTACAATGAGCAGTTCTTC,CASSVVAGHYNEQFF
TRBV6-4,13,-,many,TRBJ2-3,TGTGCCAGCAGTGAGCGTAGCACAGATACGCAGTATTTT,CASSERSTDTQYF
TRBV5-8,13,TRBD1,many,TRBJ1-1,TGTGCCAGCAGCTACAGGGGGCGGACTGAAGCTTTCTTT,CASSYRGRTEAFF
TRBV2,19,TRBD2,many,TRBJ2-2,TGTGCCAGCAGTGAACGGGCTAGCGGGGGCAGGTCGAACACCGGGGAGCTGTTTTTT,CASSERASGGRSNTGELFF
TRBV5-4,15,-,many,TRBJ2-7,TGTGCCAGCAGCTCCATCCGACGTGACTCATACGAGCAGTACTTC,CASSSIRRDSYEQYF
TRBV5-1,14,-,-,TRBJ1-2,TGCGCCAGCAGCTCTGACAGGTGGTACGATGGCTACACCTTC,CASSSDRWYDGYTF
TRBV7-6,14,TRBD1,many,TRBJ1-2,TGTGCCAGCAGCTGGGGACAGGGGAGGAGTGGCTACACCTTC,CASSWGQGRSGYTF
TRBV6-1,12,TRBD1,many,TRBJ1-2,TGTGCCAGCAGTGTATCGACAGGGGGCTACACCTTC,CASSVSTGGYTF
TRBV4-1,15,-,-,TRBJ1-4,TGCGCCAGCAGCCAGGGGCCGCTGATTAATGAAAAACTGTTTTTT,CASSQGPLINEKLFF
TRBV9,15,TRBD1,many,TRBJ1-6,TGTGCCAGCAGCGTAGGGCAGGGGGGTAATTCACCCCTCCACTTT,CASSVGQGGNSPLHF
TRBV5-1,16,TRBD1,many,TRBJ2-2,TGCGCCAGCAGCTTGAAGGGGACAGGGAACACCGGGGAGCTGTTTTTT,CASSLKGTGNTGELFF
TRBV4-2,15,-,many,TRBJ2-2,TGTGCCAGCAGCCAAGAAGGAGGAAACACCGGGGAGCTGTTTTTT,CASSQEGGNTGELFF
TRBV5-6,14,-,many,TRBJ2-7,TGTGCCAGCAGCTCCGGAGCCAGTTCCTACGAGCAGTACTTC,CASSSGASSYEQYF
TRBV7-6,15,TRBD1,-,TRBJ1-2,TGTGCCAGCAGCTCCCAGGGGACAGGGGTCTATGGCTACACCTTC,CASSSQGTGVYGYTF
TRBV27,14,TRBD1,few,TRBJ2-7,TGTGCCAGCAGTATGGGACAGAGCCCTTACGAGCAGTACTTC,CASSMGQSPYEQYF
TRBV5-6,16,-,-,TRBJ1-2,TGTGCCAGCAGCATACACACGACAGAGGTATCGCATGGCTACACCTTC,CASSIHTTEVSHGYTF
TRBV5-1,14,-,many,TRBJ1-5,TGCGCCAGCAGCTTGGCAGGAGGGTGGGGGCCCCAGCATTTT,CASSLAGGWGPQHF
TRBV9,15,-,many,TRBJ1-6,TGTGCCAGCAGCGTAGGCCCGACTCCTATTGTTCCCCTCCACTTT,CASSVGPTPIVPLHF
TRBV7-2,16,-,many,TRBJ1-2,TGTGCCAGCAGCTCCCTCGCGGGAGTTGCCACCTATGGCTACACCTTC,CASSSLAGVATYGYTF
TRBV25-1,16,-,few,TRBJ2-3,TGTGCCAGCAGTGAATCCCTCACTAGACGCACAGATACGCAGTATTTT,CASSESLTRRTDTQYF
TRBV7-9,15,-,few,TRBJ1-6,TGTGCCAGCAGCGGCTGGGACATGGTTAATTCACCCCTCCACTTT,CASSGWDMVNSPLHF
TRBV28,16,-,many,TRBJ2-7,TGTGCCAGCAGTTTATGGGGGGGATTCAGCTCCTACGAGCAGTACTTC,CASSLWGGFSSYEQYF
TRBV5-1,11,-,-,TRBJ2-1,TGCGCCAGCAGCTTTAGCGGAGTGGAGTTCTTC,CASSFSGVEFF
TRBV12-5,20,TRBD1,many,TRBJ2-2,TGTGCTAGTGGTTTGCCAGGGACAGGGGTAAAGAGCCCGAACACCGGGGAGCTGTTTTTT,CASGLPGTGVKSPNTGELFF
TRBV6-5,15,TRBD1,many,TRBJ1-4,TGTGCCAGCAGGCTTGGGACAGGGAATAATGAAAAACTGTTTTTT,CASRLGTGNNEKLFF
TRBV7-9,15,-,-,TRBJ2-7,TGTGCCAGCAGCTTAACAGGGCCAAGGGGTGACGAGCAGTACTTC,CASSLTGPRGDEQYF